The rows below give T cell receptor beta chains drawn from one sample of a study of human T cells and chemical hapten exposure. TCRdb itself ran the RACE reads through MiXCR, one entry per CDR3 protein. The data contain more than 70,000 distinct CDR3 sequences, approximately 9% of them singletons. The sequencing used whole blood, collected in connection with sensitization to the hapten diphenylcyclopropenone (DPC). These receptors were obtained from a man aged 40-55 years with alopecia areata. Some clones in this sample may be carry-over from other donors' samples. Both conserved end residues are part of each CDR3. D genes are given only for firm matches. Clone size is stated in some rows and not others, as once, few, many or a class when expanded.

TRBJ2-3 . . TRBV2 TGTGCCAGCAGTGCCGGGAATAAGGGCACAGATACGCAGTATTTT CASSAGNKGTDTQYF
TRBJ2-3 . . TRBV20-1 TGCAGTGCTAGTAGCGGAGCAAGCACAGATACGCAGTATTTT CSASSGASTDTQYF
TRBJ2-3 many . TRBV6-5 TGTGCCAGCAGTACGAGGGGCCCCGCAGATACGCAGTATTTT CASSTRGPADTQYF
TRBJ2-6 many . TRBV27 TGTGCCAGCAGTTTGCTTTGGCGGGACAACTCTGGGGCCAACGTCCTGACTTTC CASSLLWRDNSGANVLTF
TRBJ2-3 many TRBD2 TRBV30 TGTGCCTGGAGTCCTTACCTAGCGGAGCGCACAGATACGCAGTATTTT CAWSPYLAERTDTQYF
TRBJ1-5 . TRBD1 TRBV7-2 TGTGCCAGCAGCCCGGGGACAGGGGCGAAGGCTCAGCCCCAGCATTTT CASSPGTGAKAQPQHF
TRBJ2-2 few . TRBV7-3 TGTGCCAGCAGCCTCACAGTGAACACCGGGGAGCTGTTTTTT CASSLTVNTGELFF
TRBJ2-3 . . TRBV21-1 TGTGCCAGCAGCATCCGGGACAGGAGTACTAGCGGGAGGAGTTCAGATACGCAGTATTTT CASSIRDRSTSGRSSDTQYF
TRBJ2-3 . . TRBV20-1 TGCAGTGCTAGCGGCCCACTCCGGGATACGCAGTATTTT CSASGPLRDTQYF
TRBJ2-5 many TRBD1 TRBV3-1 TGTGCCAGCAGCTCCGGGACAGGGGGTGTAGAGACCCAGTACTTC CASSSGTGGVETQYF
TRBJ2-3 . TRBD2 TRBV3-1 TGTGCCAGCAGCCATACTAGCGGGAGTAGTGGGCAGTATTTT CASSHTSGSSGQYF
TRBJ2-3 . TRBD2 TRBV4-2 TGTGCCAGCAGCCAAGAATTACGGGCTAGCGGGAGGATTAGCACAGATACGCAGTATTTT CASSQELRASGRISTDTQYF
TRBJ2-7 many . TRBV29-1 TGCAGCGTTGTTAAGGCTTCCTACGAGCAGTACTTC CSVVKASYEQYF
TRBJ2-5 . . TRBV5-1 TGCGCCAGCAGCTTAATCGGGGAAAGTCAAGAGACCCAGTACTTC CASSLIGESQETQYF
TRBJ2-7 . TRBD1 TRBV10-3 TGTGCCATCAGCCCCGGGACAGGGACGTACGAGCAGTACTTC CAISPGTGTYEQYF
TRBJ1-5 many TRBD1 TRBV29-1 TGCAGCGTTGAAAAGTGGGGACAGGGGGCCACTAGCAATCAGCCCCAGCATTTT CSVEKWGQGATSNQPQHF
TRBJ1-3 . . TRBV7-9 TGTGCCAGCAGCCTAGGGGCGCAGGAGAGCTCTGGAAACACCATATATTTT CASSLGAQESSGNTIYF
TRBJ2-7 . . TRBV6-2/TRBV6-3 TGTGCCAGCGCCGGAGGGTGGTACTCCGAGCAGTACTTC CASAGGWYSEQYF
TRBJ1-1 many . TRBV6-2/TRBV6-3 TGTGCCAGCAGTCAAGGAGGGAAAGCTTTCTTT CASSQGGKAFF
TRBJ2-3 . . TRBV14 TGTGCCAGCAGCCAAGACTTTACAGGGAAGTGGACAGATACGCAGTATTTT CASSQDFTGKWTDTQYF
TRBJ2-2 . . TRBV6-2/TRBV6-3 TGTGCCAGCAGTTATATTGGGAACACCGGGGAGCTGTTTTTT CASSYIGNTGELFF
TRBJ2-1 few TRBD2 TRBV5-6 TGTGCCAGCAGTCCAAGACTAGCGGGAGAGCAGTTCTTC CASSPRLAGEQFF
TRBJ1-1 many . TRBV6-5 TGTGCCAGCAGTTATGACAGGAACACTGAAGCTTTCTTT CASSYDRNTEAFF
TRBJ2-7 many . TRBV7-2 TGTGCCAGCAGCTTGGTTAGGCGGGCCCCGAGCTCCTACGAGCAGTACTTC CASSLVRRAPSSYEQYF
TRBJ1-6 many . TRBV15 TGTGCCACCAGTCCAGGGGAATCCTATAATTCACCCCTCCACTTT CATSPGESYNSPLHF
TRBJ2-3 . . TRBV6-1 TGTGCCAGCAGTGTGTCAGGGGGGACAGATACGCAGTATTTT CASSVSGGTDTQYF
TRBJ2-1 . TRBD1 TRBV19 TGTGCCAGTAGCGCGAGGGGACAGGGGACCAATGAGCAGTTCTTC CASSARGQGTNEQFF
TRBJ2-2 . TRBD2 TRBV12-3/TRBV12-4 TGTGCCAGCACCACTAGCGGGAGTTGGTCCGGGGAGCTGTTTTTT CASTTSGSWSGELFF
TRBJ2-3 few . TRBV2 TGTGCCAGCAGTGGGGGTAGCACAGATACGCAGTATTTT CASSGGSTDTQYF
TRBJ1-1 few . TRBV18 TGTGCCAGCTCATCTTCAGGCCAGAACACTGAAGCTTTCTTT CASSSSGQNTEAFF
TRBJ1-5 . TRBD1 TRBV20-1 TGCAGTGCCCTGACAGGGGACAATCAGCCCCAGCATTTT CSALTGDNQPQHF
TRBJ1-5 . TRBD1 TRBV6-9 TGTGCCAGCAGTAACCGGGACAGCGCCCAATTTTATAGCAATCAGCCCCAGCATTTT CASSNRDSAQFYSNQPQHF
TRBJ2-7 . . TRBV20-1 TGCAGTGCTAGAGACCTCGCGGACAGCTCCTACGAGAAGTACTTC CSARDLADSSYEKYF
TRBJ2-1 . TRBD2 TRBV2 TGTGCCAGCAGTGGAGCGGGAGGGCCTATCAATGAGCAGTTCTTC CASSGAGGPINEQFF
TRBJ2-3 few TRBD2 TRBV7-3 TGTGCCAGCAGCTCACCGACTAGCGGGCTAGATACGCAGTATTTT CASSSPTSGLDTQYF
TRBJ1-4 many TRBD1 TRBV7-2 TGTGCCAGCAGCTTCCCACAGGGGGCGCGGGAAAAACTGTTTTTT CASSFPQGAREKLFF
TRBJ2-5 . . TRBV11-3 TGTGCCAGCAGCCGCCGGGCCCTGGCGGGGGAGACCCAGTACTTC CASSRRALAGETQYF
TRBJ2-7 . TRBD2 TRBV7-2 TGTGCCAGCAGCTTAGGTCCTTTAGCGGGAGGGCCGGGGGAGCAGTACTTC CASSLGPLAGGPGEQYF
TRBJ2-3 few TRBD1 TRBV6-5 TGTGCCAGCAGTTCGGGACAGGGGGCTACCACAGATACGCAGTATTTT CASSSGQGATTDTQYF
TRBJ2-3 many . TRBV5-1 TGCGCCAGCAGCTTGTTAGCCCTGACAGATACGCAGTATTTT CASSLLALTDTQYF
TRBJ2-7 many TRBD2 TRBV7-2 TGTGCCAGCAGCTTAGAGGGAGGGGCCTACGAGCAGTACTTC CASSLEGGAYEQYF
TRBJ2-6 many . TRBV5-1 TGCGCCAGCAGCTTGGCGGGCGAGCCTGGGGCCAACGTCCTGACTTTC CASSLAGEPGANVLTF
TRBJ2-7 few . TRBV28 TGTGCCAGCAGGCGCACAAAAACCTACGAGCAGTACTTC CASRRTKTYEQYF
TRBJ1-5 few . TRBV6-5 TGTGCCAGCAAGAGACGGGAATATAGCAATCAGCCCCAGCATTTT CASKRREYSNQPQHF
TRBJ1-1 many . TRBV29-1 TGCAGCGTTGCCCGGGAGACCCACACTGAAGCTTTCTTT CSVARETHTEAFF
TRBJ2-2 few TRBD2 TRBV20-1 TGCAGTGCTAGAAATCGCCTAGCGGGAGTCACCGGGGAGCTGTTTTTT CSARNRLAGVTGELFF
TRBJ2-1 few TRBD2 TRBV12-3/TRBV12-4 TGTGCCAGCAGTTTCCCAGCGGGAGGGCGCCATGAGCAGTTCTTC CASSFPAGGRHEQFF
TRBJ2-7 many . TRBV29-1 TGCAGCGTGGGCGGGGGCCACGAGCAGTACTTC CSVGGGHEQYF
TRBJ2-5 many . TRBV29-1 TGCAGTTCTTTTGGGACCTCCGAAGAGACCCAGTACTTC CSSFGTSEETQYF
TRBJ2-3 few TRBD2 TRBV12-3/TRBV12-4 TGTGCCAGCAGTTTCGTAGCGGGAGCAGATACGCAGTATTTT CASSFVAGADTQYF
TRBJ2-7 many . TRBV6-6 TGTGCCAGCAGTTATGGTCAGGAGCAGTACTTC CASSYGQEQYF
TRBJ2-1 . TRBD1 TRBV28 TGTGCCAGCAGTAATGACAGGGGCAATGAGCAGTTCTTC CASSNDRGNEQFF
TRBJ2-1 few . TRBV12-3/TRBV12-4 TGTGCCAGCAGTTTTATAATGTATGAGCAGTTCTTC CASSFIMYEQFF
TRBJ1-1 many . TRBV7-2 TGTGCCAGCAGCTTACAGGGAGGAGGGACTGAAGCTTTCTTT CASSLQGGGTEAFF
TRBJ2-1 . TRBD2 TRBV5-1 TGCGCCAGCAGCTTGGGGGCCCTAGCGGGAGACCGGAATGAGCAGTTCTTC CASSLGALAGDRNEQFF
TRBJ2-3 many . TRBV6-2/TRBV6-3 TGTGCCAGCAGTCCCCCCACAGATACGCAGTATTTT CASSPPTDTQYF
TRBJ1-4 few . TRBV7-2 TGTGCCAGCAGCTTAGTGGGTGGGGGCGTAGGCAATGAAAAACTGTTTTTT CASSLVGGGVGNEKLFF